This TCR beta chain was captured by sequencing in a study of blood T cells in healthy people across ages. Study observations and caveats: In older individuals, TCR beta diversity per million T cells was lower, falling roughly linearly with age.

Details on this clonotype: Its antigen is undetermined.

With a J-beta primer mix and a sample-barcoded 5' primer, a second PCR ran about 7 to 12 cycles. TCRdb used MiXCR to reprocess the 5' RACE reads, holding one entry per CDR3 protein. This table has over a million distinct CDR3 sequences, approximately 59% appearing once. The sequencing sample was made of blood. This receptor was obtained from a young man in good health.

The CDR3 DNA reads TGTGCCAGCAGCCCTTTGCGAGCAGGGGATAGCAATCAGCCCCAGCATTTT. Amino acids: CASSPLRAGDSNQPQHF. The chain recombines TRBV4-2 with TRBJ1-5, with D possibly being TRBD1 (6 bases). Per the germline V gene, CDR1 is LGHNA and CDR2 is YNFKEQ. V was cut by 4 bases and J by 0 bases, with 16 bases left in between. CDR3 length: 17 amino acids.